This T cell receptor beta chain comes out of a study of technical replicates of blood from a few donors. V lost 7 bases, J lost 4 bases, and 3 bases stayed unmatched. The CDR3 spans 14 residues. Germline V gene data show CDR1 as LNHDA and CDR2 as SQIVND (reference sequence). This table comes from immunoSEQ multiplex PCR, and its TCRdb copy is limited to in-frame clones, with some not included. The sample includes about 100,000 clones, 96% of them seen just once. The clonotype was recovered from a human donor in good health. The chain has TRBV19 and TRBJ2-1, with 11 bases lining up with TRBD2. The sequenced material came from T cells isolated from PBMCs. CDR3 region: CASTPSGGYNEQFF. CDR3 bases: TGTGCCAGTACCCCTAGCGGGGGGTACAATGAGCAGTTCTTC.